One sample yielded the 16 T cell receptor beta chains listed below, sequenced in a study of response to subunit inactivated influenza vaccine. MiXCR, applied by TCRdb to the RT-PCR reads, yields one record per CDR3 protein. The profile shows more than 700,000 distinct CDR3 sequences, approximately 22% of them singletons. The sequencing here drew on PBMCs from blood, taken roughly 5 days after vaccination. All receptors derive from a middle-aged man who received an inactivated influenza vaccine.

This clonotype showed up just a few times. The rearrangement links TRBV28 to TRBJ2-3; TRBD1 aligns across 8 bases. The CDR3 is 18 amino acids. Trimming at V came to 5 bases and at J to 8 bases, leaving 21 bases not matched to a gene. Germline assignment: CDR1 MDHEN and CDR2 SYDVKM. In DNA, the CDR3 is TGTGCCAGCAGTGGTATGGTGGGCAGGGGGCTTGGTATAGGTACGCAGTATTTT. Protein product: CASSGMVGRGLGIGTQYF.

The rearrangement joins TRBV7-9 to TRBJ2-1, with 7 bases identical to TRBD1. The CDR3 is made up of 15 amino acids. The V gene end was trimmed by 3 bases and the J gene end by 9 bases; junction bases not matched to a gene: 11. Germline V gene sequence: CDR1 SEHNR, CDR2 FQNEAQ (reference sequence). CDR3 loop: CASSLPGQRFSEQFF. The CDR3 DNA reads TGTGCCAGCAGCTTGCCGGGACAGAGGTTCAGTGAGCAGTTCTTC.

This clonotype has more than one count but fewer than ten. The V gene is TRBV7-2, the J gene TRBJ2-2; TRBD1 matches 7 bases. The junction had 10 bases not matched to a gene; V was cut back by 4 bases and J by 8 bases. Germline V gives CDR1 SGHTA, CDR2 FQGNSA. The length of the CDR3 is 15 residues. The DNA for the CDR3 is TGTGCCAGCAGCTCCCAACGCAGACAGGGTGGGGAGCTGTTTTTT. Amino acid sequence: CASSSQRRQGGELFF. The complete variable domain, with remaining parts taken from reference TRBV7-2 and TRBJ2-2, reads GAGVSQSPSNKVTEKGKDVELRCDPISGHTALYWYRQSLGQGLEFLIYFQGNSAPDKSGLPSDRFSAERTGGSVSTLTIQRTQQEDSAVYLCASSSQRRQGGELFFGEGSRLTVL.

In this sample, this clonotype turned up a few times. V and J are TRBV7-8 and TRBJ2-3; the D is unclear. Germline V CDR1 and CDR2: SGHVS, FQNEAQ. V was trimmed by 1 base and J by 0 bases, leaving 14 bases between them. The CDR3 is 17 amino acids. The CDR3 DNA reads TGTGCCAGCAGCTTAGAAAGATGGGGTTCTAGCACAGATACGCAGTATTTT. Its protein is CASSLERWGSSTDTQYF.

This chain's CDR3 is CSAGGGTGELFF. In nucleotides, the CDR3 is TGCAGTGCGGGGGGGGGCACCGGGGAGCTGTTTTTT. This rearrangement joins TRBV20-1 to TRBJ2-2; TRBD2 agrees at 7 bases. Germline trimming cut 6 bases from V and 4 bases from J; bases unmatched to any gene: 2. The CDR3 has 12 amino acids. In germline, CDR1 is DFQATT, CDR2 SNEGSKA (reference sequence).

The CDR3: CASSPHRGFYEQYF. CDR3 bases: TGTGCCAGCAGCCCCCACAGGGGATTCTACGAGCAGTACTTC. The chain links TRBV21-1 to TRBJ2-7; no DNA check was done on the table's D call, TRBD1. TRBV21-1 is noted as a pseudogene. The CDR3 length is 14 residues.

This clonotype was seen only a few times. This chain links TRBV20-1 with TRBJ2-3; 7 nucleotides align to TRBD1. The germline V gene encodes CDR1 DFQATT and CDR2 SNEGSKA (reference sequence). V gave up 3 bases and J gave up 1 base; unmatched junction bases: 4. The CDR3 has 14 residues. The chain's CDR3 is CSARPGTGTDTQYF. For the CDR3, the DNA is TGCAGTGCTAGGCCCGGGACAGGCACAGATACGCAGTATTTT.

This clonotype was seen only a few times. V gene TRBV25-1 combines with J gene TRBJ2-3; maybe TRBD1 (5 bases). The CDR3 has 15 amino acids. Trimming cost V 3 bases and J 0 bases, with 10 bases left between them. Germline values: CDR1 MGHDK, CDR2 SYGVNS. The DNA for the CDR3 is TGTGCCAGCAGTGAGGGGCCTTCTAGCACAGATACGCAGTATTTT. Translation: CASSEGPSSTDTQYF.

This sequence joins TRBV30 and TRBJ2-1; a possible D gene is TRBD2 (7 bases). The CDR3 is 12 residues long. The V end was cut by 5 bases, the J end by 15 bases, with 20 bases between. Germline CDR1 and CDR2: GTSNPN and SVGIG (reference sequence). The CDR3 sequence: CAWGGGQKARFF. The CDR3 DNA reads TGTGCCTGGGGGGGGGGACAAAAAGCGAGGTTCTTC.

This chain connects TRBV15 to TRBJ1-2; D is uncertain. Germline V gene lookup returns CDR1 LNHNV and CDR2 YYDKDF (reference sequence). The V and J ends lost 0 bases and 7 bases respectively, with 12 bases between them. The length of the CDR3 is 14 residues. CDR3 bases: TGTGCCACCAGCAGAGATCTCGACTTAGGTGGCTACACCTTC. This gives the protein CATSRDLDLGGYTF.

The J gene is TRBJ2-3, the V gene TRBV3-1, with D unresolved. The CDR3 spans 15 residues. CDR1 and CDR2 from the germline V gene are LGHDT and YNNKEL (reference sequence). V was shortened by 2 bases and J by 6 bases, with 15 bases between the two germline ends. CDR3 DNA: TGTGCCAGCAGCCAACCGTCACGCCCAGTGGATACGCAGTATTTT. Protein: CASSQPSRPVDTQYF.

A few counts support this clonotype. This chain links TRBV20-1 with TRBJ2-3, with 13 positions matching TRBD2. The V gene's germline CDR1 is DFQATT and CDR2 SNEGSKA (reference sequence). This CDR3 has 15 amino acids. J gave up 2 bases and V 5 bases, and 4 bases lay outside the gene matches. The CDR3 sequence is CSAPGLAGATDTQYF. The CDR3 DNA reads as TGCAGTGCTCCTGGACTAGCGGGGGCCACAGATACGCAGTATTTT.

This chain connects TRBV7-2 to TRBJ1-4, with 9 bases fitting TRBD1. V lost 5 bases, J lost 8 bases, and 6 bases stayed unmatched. The V gene's germline CDR1 is SGHTA and CDR2 FQGNSA. The CDR3 runs 14 residues. CDR3 DNA: TGTGCCAGCAGCGTGACAGGGGGATACGAAAAACTGTTTTTT. This gives the protein CASSVTGGYEKLFF.

The rearrangement links TRBV7-2 to TRBJ1-2; D is possibly TRBD1 (5 bases). The CDR3 contains 15 residues. Between the trimmed V and J ends, which lost 5 bases and 4 bases, there was a span of 17 bases. Germline V gene data show CDR1 as SGHTA and CDR2 as FQGNSA. The CDR3 DNA reads as TGTGCCAGCAGCCCCTTAATTCGGGGCCTCTATGGCTACACCTTC. Protein product: CASSPLIRGLYGYTF.

A remark on this clonotype: One junction end does not reproduce the germline sequence, and a read error may be involved. V usage is TRBV2 and J usage is TRBJ2-1, with TRBD1 identical over 7 bases. CDR1 and CDR2 (germline): SNHLY, FYNNEI. This CDR3 is built from 14 residues. CDR3 bases: TGCCTTACAATCCGGGACAGCTCCTACAATGAGCAGTTCTTC. Its protein product is CLTIRDSSYNEQFF.

The chain joins TRBV12-5 to TRBJ2-7, with D uncertain. With 1 base removed from V and 5 bases from J, the gap between germline ends came to 6 bases. Germline CDR1 is LGHNT and CDR2 is FRNRAP. CDR3 length: 12 amino acids. The CDR3 loop reads CASGLDRHEQYF. The DNA for the CDR3 is TGTGCTAGTGGTTTGGATAGGCACGAGCAGTACTTC. Looking up the rest from reference TRBV12-5 and TRBJ2-7 gives the full variable domain: DARVTQTPRHKVTEMGQEVTMRCQPILGHNTVFWYRQTMMQGLELLAYFRNRAPLDDSGMPKDRFSAEMPDATLATLKIQPSEPRDSAVYFCASGLDRHEQYFGPGTRLTVT.